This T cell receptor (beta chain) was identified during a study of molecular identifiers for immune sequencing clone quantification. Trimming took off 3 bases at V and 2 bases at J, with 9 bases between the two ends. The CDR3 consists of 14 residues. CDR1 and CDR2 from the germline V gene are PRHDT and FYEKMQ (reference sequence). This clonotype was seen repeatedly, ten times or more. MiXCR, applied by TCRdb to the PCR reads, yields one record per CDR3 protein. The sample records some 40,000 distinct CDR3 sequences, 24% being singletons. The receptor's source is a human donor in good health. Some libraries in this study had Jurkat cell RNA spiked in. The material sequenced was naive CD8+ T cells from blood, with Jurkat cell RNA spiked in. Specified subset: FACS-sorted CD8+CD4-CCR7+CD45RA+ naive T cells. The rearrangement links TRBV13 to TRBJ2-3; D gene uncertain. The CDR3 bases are TGTGCCAGCAGCTTCCGGGTTACCACAGATACGCAGTATTTT. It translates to CASSFRVTTDTQYF.